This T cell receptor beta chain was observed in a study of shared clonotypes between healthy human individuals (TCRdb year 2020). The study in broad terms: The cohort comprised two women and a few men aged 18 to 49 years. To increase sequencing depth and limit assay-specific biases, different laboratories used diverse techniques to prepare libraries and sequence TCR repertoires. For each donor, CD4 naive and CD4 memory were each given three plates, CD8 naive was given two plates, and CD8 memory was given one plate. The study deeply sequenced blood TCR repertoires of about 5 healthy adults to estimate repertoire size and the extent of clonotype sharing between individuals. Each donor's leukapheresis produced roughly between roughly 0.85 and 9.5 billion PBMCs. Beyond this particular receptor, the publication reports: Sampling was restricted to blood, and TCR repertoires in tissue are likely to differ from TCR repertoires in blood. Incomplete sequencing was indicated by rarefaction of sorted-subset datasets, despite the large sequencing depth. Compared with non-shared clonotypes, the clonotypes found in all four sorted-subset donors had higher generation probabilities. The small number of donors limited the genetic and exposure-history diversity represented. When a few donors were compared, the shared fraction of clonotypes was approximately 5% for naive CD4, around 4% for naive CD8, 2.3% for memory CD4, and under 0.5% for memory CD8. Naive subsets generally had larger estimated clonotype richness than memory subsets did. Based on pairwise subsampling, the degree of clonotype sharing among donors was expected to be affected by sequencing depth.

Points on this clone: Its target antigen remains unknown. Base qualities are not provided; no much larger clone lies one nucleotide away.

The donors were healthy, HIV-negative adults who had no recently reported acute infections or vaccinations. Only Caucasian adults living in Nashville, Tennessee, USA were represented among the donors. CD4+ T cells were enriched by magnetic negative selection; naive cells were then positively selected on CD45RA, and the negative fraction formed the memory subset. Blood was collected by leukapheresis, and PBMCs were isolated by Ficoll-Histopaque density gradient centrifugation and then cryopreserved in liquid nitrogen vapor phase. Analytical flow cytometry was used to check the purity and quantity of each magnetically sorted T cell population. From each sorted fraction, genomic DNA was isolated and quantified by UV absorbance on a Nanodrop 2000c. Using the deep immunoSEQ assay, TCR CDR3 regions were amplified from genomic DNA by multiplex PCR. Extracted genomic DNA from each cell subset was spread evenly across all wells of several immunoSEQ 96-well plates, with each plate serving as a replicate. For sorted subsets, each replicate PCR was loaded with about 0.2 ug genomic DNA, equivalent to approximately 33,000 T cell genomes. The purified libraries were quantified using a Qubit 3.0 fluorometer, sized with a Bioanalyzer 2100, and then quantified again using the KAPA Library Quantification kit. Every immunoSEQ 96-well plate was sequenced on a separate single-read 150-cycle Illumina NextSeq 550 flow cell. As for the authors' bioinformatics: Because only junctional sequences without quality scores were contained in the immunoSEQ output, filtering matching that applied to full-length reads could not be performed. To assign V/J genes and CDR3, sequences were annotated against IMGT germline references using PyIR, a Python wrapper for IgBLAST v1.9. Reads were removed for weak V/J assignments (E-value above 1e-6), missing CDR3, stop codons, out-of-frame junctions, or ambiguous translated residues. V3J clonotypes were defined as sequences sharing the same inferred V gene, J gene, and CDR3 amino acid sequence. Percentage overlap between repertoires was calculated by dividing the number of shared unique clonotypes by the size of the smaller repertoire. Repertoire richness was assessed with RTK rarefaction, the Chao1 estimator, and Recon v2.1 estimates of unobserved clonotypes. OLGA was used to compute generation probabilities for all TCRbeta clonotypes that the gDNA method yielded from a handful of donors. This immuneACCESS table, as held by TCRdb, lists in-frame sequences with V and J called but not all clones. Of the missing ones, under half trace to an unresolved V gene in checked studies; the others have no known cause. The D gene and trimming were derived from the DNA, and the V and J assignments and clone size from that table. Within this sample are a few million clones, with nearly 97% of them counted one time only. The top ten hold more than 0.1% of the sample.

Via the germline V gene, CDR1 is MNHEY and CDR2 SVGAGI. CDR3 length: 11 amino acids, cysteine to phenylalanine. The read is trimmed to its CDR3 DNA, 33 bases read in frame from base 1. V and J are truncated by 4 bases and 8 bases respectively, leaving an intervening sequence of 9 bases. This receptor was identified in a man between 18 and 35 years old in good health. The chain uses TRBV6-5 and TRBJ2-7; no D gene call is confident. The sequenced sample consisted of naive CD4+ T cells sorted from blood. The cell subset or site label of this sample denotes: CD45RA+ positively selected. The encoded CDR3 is CASSSGIKQYF. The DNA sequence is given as TGTGCCAGCAGTTCAGGAATCAAGCAGTACTTC.